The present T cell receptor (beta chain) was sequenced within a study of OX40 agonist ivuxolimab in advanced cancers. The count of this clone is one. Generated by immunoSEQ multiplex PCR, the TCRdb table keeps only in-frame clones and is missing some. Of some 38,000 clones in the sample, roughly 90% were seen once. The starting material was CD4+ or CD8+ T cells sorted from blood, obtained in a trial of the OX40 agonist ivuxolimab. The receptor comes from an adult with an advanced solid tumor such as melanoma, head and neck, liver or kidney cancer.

In nucleotides, the CDR3 is TGTGCCAGCAGCGAGGGACAGGTTGGGAATGAGCAGTTCTTC. Encoded protein: CASSEGQVGNEQFF. The chain is built from TRBV5-4 and TRBJ2-1, with 8 bases that match TRBD1. V shed 4 bases, J shed 7 bases, and the junction held 7 bases outside the gene matches. Germline V gene data show CDR1 as SGHNT and CDR2 as YYREEE (reference sequence). CDR3 length: 14 amino acids. The variable domain in full, completed from reference TRBV5-4 and TRBJ2-1, reads ETGVTQSPTHLIKTRGQQVTLRCSSQSGHNTVSWYQQALGQGPQFIFQYYREEENGRGNFPPRFSGLQFPNYSSELNVNALELDDSALYLCASSEGQVGNEQFFGPGTRLTVL.